These 27 T cell receptor beta chains came from one sample sequenced in a study of T cell changes during pregnancy in multiple sclerosis. Clones were sequenced by immunoSEQ multiplex PCR, and TCRdb holds only the in-frame ones, with some missing. This table holds around 30,000 clones, 85% to 95% found once. The specimen was CD4+ T cells from peripheral blood mononuclear cells, collected in the second trimester of pregnancy. The receptors stem from a female donor with multiple sclerosis, enrolled in a pregnancy study.

This chain links TRBV18 with TRBJ1-1; tentative D call: TRBD1 (6 bases). CDR3 length: 17 residues. Germline CDR1 reads KGHSH; CDR2 reads LQKENI. The ends were cut back, 2 bases at V and 1 base at J, with 17 bases in the middle. The CDR3 loop is CASSPVQGVDRNTEAFF. DNA for the CDR3: TGTGCCAGCTCACCAGTTCAAGGGGTGGACAGGAACACTGAAGCTTTCTTT.

The chain uses TRBV5-5 and TRBJ2-7; 9 bases match TRBD1. V lost 4 bases to trimming and J lost 4 bases; unmatched junction nucleotides: 6. CDR3 length: 14 residues. Germline CDR1 reads SGHKS; CDR2 reads YYEKEE (reference sequence). Written as DNA, the CDR3 is TGTGCCAGCAGCAGGCGGGACAGGGTTTACGAGCAGTACTTC. It yields the protein CASSRRDRVYEQYF.

The chain is built from TRBV7-9 and TRBJ1-2; D call uncertain. Germline assignment: CDR1 SEHNR and CDR2 FQNEAQ (reference sequence). This CDR3 has 16 amino acids. Trimming left V 1 base short and J 4 bases short, with 16 bases between. The chain's CDR3 is CASSLVVGLPGYGYTF. DNA of the CDR3: TGTGCCAGCAGCTTAGTCGTAGGTCTGCCGGGCTATGGCTACACCTTC.

Here the CDR3 DNA reads TGTGCCAGCAGCAAAAGGATTGGGGCACCAAGCACAGATACGCAGTATTTT. Protein product: CASSKRIGAPSTDTQYF. The genes are TRBV5-6 and TRBJ2-3; TRBD1 might be the D (5 bases). CDR1 SGHDT and CDR2 YYEEEE come from the germline V gene. V gave up 4 bases and J gave up 0 bases, with 18 bases separating them. The CDR3 runs to 17 residues.

The J gene is TRBJ2-5, the V gene TRBV18, with 11 nucleotides matching TRBD1. V gave up 3 bases and J gave up 4 bases; unmatched junction bases: 1. CDR3 length: 14 residues. Germline loops: CDR1 KGHSH, CDR2 LQKENI. CDR3: CASSPDRGRETQYF. In DNA, the CDR3 is TGTGCCAGCTCACCGGACAGGGGGCGAGAGACCCAGTACTTC.

The chain is built from TRBV7-8 and TRBJ2-7; TRBD1 is a possible D gene (6 bases). The ends were cut back, 1 base at V and 2 bases at J, with 21 bases in the middle. The CDR3 has 18 residues. The V gene's germline CDR1 is SGHVS and CDR2 FQNEAQ. CDR3 coding DNA: TGTGCCAGCAGCTTAGAGGTGGGACGTAGGACAGCCACCTACGAGCAGTACTTC. Its protein is CASSLEVGRRTATYEQYF.

This rearrangement joins TRBV5-1 to TRBJ2-1, with a tentative D call TRBD1 (5 bases). Looked up from germline, CDR1 is SGHRS and CDR2 is YFSETQ. The V and J ends lost 0 bases and 5 bases respectively, with 9 bases between them. The CDR3 has 14 amino acids. The CDR3 region is CASSLVTDNNEQFF. CDR3 coding DNA: TGCGCCAGCAGCTTGGTGACAGACAACAATGAGCAGTTCTTC.

This clone appeared a single time. CDR3 coding DNA: TGTGCCAGCAGCTTAGATCCGACTTACGCCGGGGAGCTGTTTTTT. Its translation: CASSLDPTYAGELFF. The chain couples TRBV11-2 to TRBJ2-2; D gene unclear. Trimming stripped 0 bases from V and 6 bases from J, with 11 bases between. The CDR3 loop spans 15 amino acids. CDR1 and CDR2 from the germline V gene are SGHAT and FQNNGV.

The chain recombines TRBV28 with TRBJ2-7; TRBD1 agrees at 8 bases. Looked up from germline, CDR1 is MDHEN and CDR2 is SYDVKM. The CDR3 extends over 14 amino acids. V shed 7 bases and J 5 bases; nucleotides not matched to a gene: 10. This chain's CDR3 is CASKTGQGAHEQYF. The CDR3 DNA reads TGTGCCAGCAAAACGGGGCAGGGGGCCCACGAGCAGTACTTC.

CDR3 coding DNA: TGTGCCAGCAGCTTAGAACGAGCAGATACGCAGTATTTT. As protein: CASSLERADTQYF. The J gene is TRBJ2-3, the V gene TRBV11-2, with unresolved D. Germline values: CDR1 SGHAT, CDR2 FQNNGV. CDR3 length: 13 residues. Trimming pared 0 bases from V and 4 bases from J, leaving 5 bases between.

The sample holds one count of this clone. The V call is TRBV19, the J call TRBJ2-3; 8 nucleotides line up with TRBD1. V gave up 5 bases and J gave up 6 bases; unmatched junction bases: 7. CDR1 and CDR2 from the germline V gene are LNHDA and SQIVND (reference sequence). This CDR3 contains 14 residues. The CDR3 spells CASSLNRGTDTQYF. For the CDR3, the DNA is TGTGCCAGTAGTCTGAACAGGGGGACCGATACGCAGTATTTT.

The rearrangement uses TRBV12-5 and TRBJ2-3, with TRBD2 identical over 7 bases. Trimming took 6 bases from V and 0 from J; bases not matched to a gene: 9. CDR1 is LGHNT, CDR2 FRNRAP, per germline. The CDR3 is 16 amino acids. As DNA, the CDR3 is TGTGCTAGTGGCAGTAATCCGGGACTAAGCACAGATACGCAGTATTTT. Encoded protein: CASGSNPGLSTDTQYF.

The chain links TRBV5-1 to TRBJ2-1; 9 bases agree with TRBD2. V was clipped by 4 bases and J by 8 bases; unmatched bases: 10. This CDR3 contains 15 residues. Germline CDR1 is SGHRS and CDR2 is YFSETQ. CDR3 sequence: CASSQGLARRDEQFF. As DNA, the CDR3 is TGCGCCAGCAGCCAAGGACTAGCGCGGAGGGATGAGCAGTTCTTC. The variable domain in full, completed from reference TRBV5-1 and TRBJ2-1, reads KAGVTQTPRYLIKTRGQQVTLSCSPISGHRSVSWYQQTPGQGLQFLFEYFSETQRNKGNFPGRFSGRQFSNSRSEMNVSTLELGDSALYLCASSQGLARRDEQFFGPGTRLTVL.

A single count supports this clone. CDR3 DNA sequence: TGCAGCGTTGAGGGTTTGGGGGGACCTACAGATACGCAGTATTTT. Its protein product is CSVEGLGGPTDTQYF. The V gene is TRBV29-1, the J gene TRBJ2-3; possibly TRBD2 for D (6 bases). This CDR3 comprises 15 residues. Trimming stripped 3 bases from V and 3 bases from J, with 16 bases between. Looked up from germline, CDR1 is SQVTM and CDR2 is ANQGSEA.

The chain combines TRBV30 with TRBJ2-7, with D perhaps matching TRBD1 (5 bases). Trimming left V 2 bases short and J 3 bases short, with 8 bases between. CDR1 is GTSNPN and CDR2 is SVGIG in the germline V gene (reference sequence). This CDR3 is 12 amino acids long. Here the CDR3 DNA reads TGTGCCTGGAGTCCCCAGGGCTACGAGCAGTACTTC. Translated: CAWSPQGYEQYF.

The J gene is TRBJ2-3, the V gene TRBV5-4, with 16 bases lining up with TRBD2. Germline lookup yields CDR1 SGHNT and CDR2 YYREEE (reference sequence). The CDR3 covers 16 residues. V trimming: 4 bases; J trimming: 5 bases; junction bases outside the gene matches: 4. The CDR3 spells CASSDGTSGRGDTQYF. The DNA of the CDR3 is TGTGCCAGCAGCGACGGGACTAGCGGGAGGGGAGATACGCAGTATTTT.

The chain carries TRBV28 and TRBJ2-3; D might be TRBD2 (5 bases). The CDR3 spans 17 residues. The germline V and J ends were trimmed by 5 bases and 0 bases, with 18 bases remaining between them. From germline, CDR1 is MDHEN and CDR2 SYDVKM. The CDR3 loop reads CASSVLRRTGSTDTQYF. CDR3 in DNA: TGTGCCAGCAGTGTTTTAAGGAGGACGGGTAGCACAGATACGCAGTATTTT.

The genes are TRBV30 and TRBJ2-1; 14 bases line up with TRBD2. The J segment lost 8 bases and the V segment lost 2 bases, leaving 14 bases of the junction unmatched. There are 18 residues in the CDR3. Germline V CDR1 and CDR2: GTSNPN, SVGIG (reference sequence). CDR3 in amino acids: CAWSRPRGLAGVVDEQFF. DNA of the CDR3: TGTGCCTGGAGTCGCCCCCGGGGACTAGCGGGAGTAGTCGATGAGCAGTTCTTC.

This clone came up once. The gene calls are TRBV28 and TRBJ1-2, with a possible D match to TRBD1 (6 bases). Germline assignment: CDR1 MDHEN and CDR2 SYDVKM. CDR3 length: 15 amino acids. Trimming shortened V by 3 bases and J by 4 bases, and 15 bases separated the two germline ends. The CDR3 region is CASSLSLGRGYGYTF. The CDR3 nucleotides read TGTGCCAGCAGTTTGAGTTTGGGCAGGGGCTATGGCTACACCTTC.

The V and J genes are TRBV28 and TRBJ2-2; 8 positions match TRBD1. This CDR3 is 15 amino acids long. Germline CDR1 reads MDHEN; CDR2 reads SYDVKM. The J segment lost 5 bases and the V segment lost 6 bases, leaving 8 bases of the junction unmatched. The CDR3 region has the DNA TGTGCCAGCAGGCGAGCAGGGGGCCGAACCGGGGAGCTGTTTTTT. Residues: CASRRAGGRTGELFF.

This clone has a handful of counts. The gene calls are TRBV2 and TRBJ1-1; D might be TRBD1 (6 bases). This CDR3 comprises 13 residues. V was cut by 9 bases and J by 2 bases, with 13 bases left in between. Germline CDR1 is SNHLY and CDR2 is FYNNEI. Here the CDR3 reads CARGAAVNTEAFF. For the CDR3, the DNA is TGTGCCAGGGGGGCGGCAGTTAACACTGAAGCTTTCTTT.

The chain carries TRBV5-1 and TRBJ2-7; D is possibly TRBD2 (6 bases). Trimming shortened V by 4 bases and J by 3 bases, and 14 bases separated the two germline ends. CDR1 is SGHRS, CDR2 YFSETQ, per germline. The CDR3 has 14 amino acids. In DNA, the CDR3 is TGCGCCAGCAGCCCCGGGACTTTAGGCTACGAGCAGTACTTC. It codes for CASSPGTLGYEQYF.

The chain links TRBV6-1 to TRBJ1-4; perhaps TRBD1 as D (5 bases). Germline V CDR1 and CDR2: MNHNS, SASEGT. This CDR3 has 14 amino acids. Trimming left V 5 bases short and J 3 bases short, with 10 bases between. CDR3: CASSTSGANEKLFF. The CDR3 nucleotides are TGTGCCAGCAGTACATCGGGGGCTAATGAAAAACTGTTTTTT.

V gene TRBV18 combines with J gene TRBJ2-7, with TRBD1 matching 12 bases. Losses at the gene ends were 6 bases for V and 5 bases for J; bases not matched to a gene: 11. The CDR3 has 16 amino acids. CDR1 is KGHSH, CDR2 LQKENI, per germline. The CDR3 is CASSTIRDRGLNEQYF. The CDR3 coding sequence is TGTGCCAGCTCCACGATTCGGGACAGGGGGCTGAACGAGCAGTACTTC.

The gene calls are TRBV6-1 and TRBJ2-6; the D is unclear. This CDR3 comprises 13 residues. From germline, CDR1 is MNHNS and CDR2 SASEGT. Trimming removed 10 bases from V and 0 bases from J, with 7 bases in between. The CDR3 loop is CAIQTSGANVLTF. CDR3 DNA: TGTGCCATACAGACCTCTGGGGCCAACGTCCTGACTTTC.

The chain links TRBV18 to TRBJ2-5; 11 nucleotides agree with TRBD2. CDR1 is KGHSH and CDR2 is LQKENI in the germline V gene. The CDR3 has 16 amino acids. V gave up 3 bases and J gave up 3 bases; unmatched junction bases: 6. CDR3 DNA sequence: TGTGCCAGCTCACCTCAAATAGCGGGAGGGGAAGAGACCCAGTACTTC. Its translation is CASSPQIAGGEETQYF.

The chain combines TRBV2 with TRBJ2-1; TRBD1 agrees at 7 bases. Germline CDR1 and CDR2: SNHLY and FYNNEI. The CDR3 is 17 residues long. The junction had 10 bases not matched to a gene; V was cut back by 2 bases and J by 3 bases. As DNA, the CDR3 is TGTGCCAGCAGTGAAAGGGGCAGGGGGAGAGGCTACAATGAGCAGTTCTTC. The encoded protein is CASSERGRGRGYNEQFF.